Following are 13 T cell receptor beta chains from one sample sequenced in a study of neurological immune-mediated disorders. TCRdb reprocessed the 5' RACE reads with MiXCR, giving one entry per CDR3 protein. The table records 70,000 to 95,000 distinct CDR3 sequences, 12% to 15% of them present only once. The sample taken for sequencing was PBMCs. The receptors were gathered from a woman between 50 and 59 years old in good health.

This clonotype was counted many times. The CDR3 coding sequence is TGTGCCAGCAGCTCCACCTTATCTGGGGCCAACGTCCTGACTTTC. Amino acid sequence: CASSSTLSGANVLTF. This chain joins TRBV5-5 and TRBJ2-6; D is undetermined. The V end lost 3 bases, the J end lost 1 base, and 8 bases lay between the germline ends. The CDR3 sequence is 15 residues long. Germline lookup yields CDR1 SGHKS and CDR2 YYEKEE (reference sequence).

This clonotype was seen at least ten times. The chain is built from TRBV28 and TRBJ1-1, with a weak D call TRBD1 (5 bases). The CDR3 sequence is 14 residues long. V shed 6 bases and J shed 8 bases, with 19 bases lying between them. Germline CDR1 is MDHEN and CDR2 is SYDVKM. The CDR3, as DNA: TGTGCCAGCAGCGACCCAGGGTCCTGGGGGGAAGCTTTCTTT. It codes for CASSDPGSWGEAFF.

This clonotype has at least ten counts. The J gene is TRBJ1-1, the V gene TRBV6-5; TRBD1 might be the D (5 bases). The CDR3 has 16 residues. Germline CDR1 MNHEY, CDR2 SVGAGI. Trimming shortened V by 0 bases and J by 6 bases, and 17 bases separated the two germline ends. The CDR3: CASSYSPRARGSEAFF. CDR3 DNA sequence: TGTGCCAGCAGTTACTCCCCCCGGGCTCGGGGGTCTGAAGCTTTCTTT.

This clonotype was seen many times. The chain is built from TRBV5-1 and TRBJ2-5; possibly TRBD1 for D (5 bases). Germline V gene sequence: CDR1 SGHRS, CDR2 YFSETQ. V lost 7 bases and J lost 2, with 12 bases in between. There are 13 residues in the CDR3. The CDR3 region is CASSRAEQETQYF. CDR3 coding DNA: TGCGCCAGCTCCAGGGCAGAACAAGAGACCCAGTACTTC.

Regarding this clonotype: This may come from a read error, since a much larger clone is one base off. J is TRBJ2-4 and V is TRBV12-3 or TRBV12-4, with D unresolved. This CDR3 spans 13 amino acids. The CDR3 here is CASTLGAKTIQYF. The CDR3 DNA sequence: TGTGCCAGCACTCTCGGAGCCAAAACCATTCAGTACTTC.

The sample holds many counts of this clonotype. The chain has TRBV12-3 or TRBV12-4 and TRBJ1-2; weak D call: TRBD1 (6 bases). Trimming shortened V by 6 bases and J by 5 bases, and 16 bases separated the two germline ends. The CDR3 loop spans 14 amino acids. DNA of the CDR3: TGTGCCAGCAGCTCTTCACAGGGAAAGTATGGCTACACCTTC. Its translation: CASSSSQGKYGYTF.

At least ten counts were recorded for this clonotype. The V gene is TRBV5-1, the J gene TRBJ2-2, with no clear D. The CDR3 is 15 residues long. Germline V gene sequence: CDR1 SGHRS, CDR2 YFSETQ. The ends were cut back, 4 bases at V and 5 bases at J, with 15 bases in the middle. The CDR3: CASSQTPAETGELFF. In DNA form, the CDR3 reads TGCGCCAGCAGCCAGACCCCAGCCGAGACCGGGGAGCTGTTTTTT.

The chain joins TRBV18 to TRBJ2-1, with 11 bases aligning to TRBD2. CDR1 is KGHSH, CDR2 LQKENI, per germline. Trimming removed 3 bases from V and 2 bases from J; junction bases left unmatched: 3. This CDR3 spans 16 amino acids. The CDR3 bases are TGTGCCAGCTCACCCCCGGGACTAGCGGCCTACAATGAGCAGTTCTTC. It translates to CASSPPGLAAYNEQFF.

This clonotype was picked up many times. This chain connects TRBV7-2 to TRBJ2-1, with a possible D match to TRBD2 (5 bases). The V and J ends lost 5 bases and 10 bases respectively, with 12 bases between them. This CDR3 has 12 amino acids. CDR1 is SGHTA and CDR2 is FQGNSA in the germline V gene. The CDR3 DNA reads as TGTGCCAGCAGCCCTCGGTCGGGAGAGCAGTTCTTC. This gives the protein CASSPRSGEQFF.

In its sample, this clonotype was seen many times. CDR3 nucleotides: TGTGCCAGCAGTCGTGACAGGGCTGCTTTCTTT. This encodes CASSRDRAAFF. The chain carries TRBV6-5 and TRBJ1-1; 7 bases are a match to TRBD1. CDR3 length: 11 amino acids. CDR1 and CDR2 (germline): MNHEY, SVGAGI. V gave up 5 bases and J gave up 11 bases; unmatched junction bases: 5.

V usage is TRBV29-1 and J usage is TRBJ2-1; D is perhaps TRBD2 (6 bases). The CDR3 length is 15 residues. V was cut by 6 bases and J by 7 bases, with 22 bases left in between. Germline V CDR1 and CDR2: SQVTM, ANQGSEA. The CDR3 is CSVAGCPGEGNEQFF. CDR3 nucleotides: TGCAGCGTCGCGGGGTGCCCCGGAGAGGGTAATGAGCAGTTCTTC.

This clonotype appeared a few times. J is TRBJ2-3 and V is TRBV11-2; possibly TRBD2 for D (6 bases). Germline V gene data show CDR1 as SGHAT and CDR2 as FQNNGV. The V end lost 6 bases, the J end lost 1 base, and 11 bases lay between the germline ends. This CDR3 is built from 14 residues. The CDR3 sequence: CASRYSGGTDTQYF. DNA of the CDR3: TGTGCCAGCAGATATTCGGGGGGCACAGATACGCAGTATTTT.

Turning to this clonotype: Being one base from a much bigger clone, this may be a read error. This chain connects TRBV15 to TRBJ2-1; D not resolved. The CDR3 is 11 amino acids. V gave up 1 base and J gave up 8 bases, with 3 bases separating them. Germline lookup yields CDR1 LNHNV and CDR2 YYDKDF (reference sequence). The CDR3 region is CATSRVDEQFF. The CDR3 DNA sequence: TGTGCCACCAGCAGAGTCGATGAGCAGTTCTTC.